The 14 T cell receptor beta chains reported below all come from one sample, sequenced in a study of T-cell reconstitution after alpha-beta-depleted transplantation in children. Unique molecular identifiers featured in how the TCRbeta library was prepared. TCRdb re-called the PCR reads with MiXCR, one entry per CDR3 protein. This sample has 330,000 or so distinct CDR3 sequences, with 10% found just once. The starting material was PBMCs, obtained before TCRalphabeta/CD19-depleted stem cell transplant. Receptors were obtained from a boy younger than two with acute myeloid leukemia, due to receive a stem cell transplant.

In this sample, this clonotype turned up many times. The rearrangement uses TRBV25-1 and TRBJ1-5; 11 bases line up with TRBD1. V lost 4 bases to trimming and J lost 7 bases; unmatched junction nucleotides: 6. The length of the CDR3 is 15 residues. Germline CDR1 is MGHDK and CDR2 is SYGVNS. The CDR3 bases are TGTGCCAGCAGTGGCCTTGGGACAGGGGGACAGCCCCAGCATTTT. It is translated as CASSGLGTGGQPQHF.

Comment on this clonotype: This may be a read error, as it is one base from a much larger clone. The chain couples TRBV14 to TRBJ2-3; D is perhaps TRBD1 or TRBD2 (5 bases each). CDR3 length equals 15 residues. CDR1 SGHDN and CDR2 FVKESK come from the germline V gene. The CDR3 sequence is CASSRSFRGTYTQYF. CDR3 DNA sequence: TGTGCCAGCAGCCGCTCGTTTCGGGGCACATATACGCAGTATTTT.

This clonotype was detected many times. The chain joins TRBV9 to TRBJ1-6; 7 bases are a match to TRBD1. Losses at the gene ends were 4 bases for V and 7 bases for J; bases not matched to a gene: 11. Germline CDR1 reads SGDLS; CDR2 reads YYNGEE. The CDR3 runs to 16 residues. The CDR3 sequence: CASSTPRTGGNSPLHF. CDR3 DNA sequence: TGTGCCAGCAGCACCCCCCGGACAGGAGGGAATTCACCCCTCCACTTT. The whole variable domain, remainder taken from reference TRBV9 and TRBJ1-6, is DSGVTQTPKHLITATGQRVTLRCSPRSGDLSVYWYQQSLDQGLQFLIQYYNGEERAKGNILERFSAQQFPDLHSELNLSSLELGDSALYFCASSTPRTGGNSPLHFGNGTRLTVT.

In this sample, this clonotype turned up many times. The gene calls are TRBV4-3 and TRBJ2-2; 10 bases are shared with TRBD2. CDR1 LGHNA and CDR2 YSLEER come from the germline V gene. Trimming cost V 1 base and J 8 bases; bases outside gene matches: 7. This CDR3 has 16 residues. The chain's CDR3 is CASSQGVAGGAGELFF. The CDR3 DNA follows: TGCGCCAGCAGCCAAGGGGTAGCGGGAGGAGCTGGGGAGCTGTTTTTT.

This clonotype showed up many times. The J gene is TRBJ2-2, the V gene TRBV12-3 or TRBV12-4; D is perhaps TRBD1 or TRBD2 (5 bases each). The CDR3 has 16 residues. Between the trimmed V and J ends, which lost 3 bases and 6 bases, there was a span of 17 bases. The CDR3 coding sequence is TGTGCCAGCAGTTTCGGTAGAGGGGTAGGCCCCGGGGAGCTGTTTTTT. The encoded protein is CASSFGRGVGPGELFF.

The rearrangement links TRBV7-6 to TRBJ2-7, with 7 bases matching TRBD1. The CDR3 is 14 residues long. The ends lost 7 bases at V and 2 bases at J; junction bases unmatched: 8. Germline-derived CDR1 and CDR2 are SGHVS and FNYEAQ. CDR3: CASISPGQPYEQYF. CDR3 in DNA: TGTGCCAGCATCTCTCCGGGACAGCCCTACGAGCAGTACTTC.

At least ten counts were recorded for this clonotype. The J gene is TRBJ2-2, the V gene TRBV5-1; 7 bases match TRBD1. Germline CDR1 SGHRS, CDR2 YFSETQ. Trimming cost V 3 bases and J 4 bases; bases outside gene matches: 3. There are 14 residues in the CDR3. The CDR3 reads CASSYGQATGELFF. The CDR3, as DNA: TGCGCCAGCAGCTACGGACAGGCCACCGGGGAGCTGTTTTTT.

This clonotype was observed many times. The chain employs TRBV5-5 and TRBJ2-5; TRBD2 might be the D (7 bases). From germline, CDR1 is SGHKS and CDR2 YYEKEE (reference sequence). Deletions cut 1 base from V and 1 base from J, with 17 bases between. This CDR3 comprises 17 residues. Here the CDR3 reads CASSLTSRGGPQETQYF. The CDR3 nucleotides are TGTGCCAGCAGCTTGACCTCGAGGGGGGGCCCCCAAGAGACCCAGTACTTC.

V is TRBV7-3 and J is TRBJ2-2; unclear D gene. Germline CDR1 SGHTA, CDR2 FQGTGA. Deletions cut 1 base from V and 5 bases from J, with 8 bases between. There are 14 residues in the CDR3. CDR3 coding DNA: TGTGCCAGCAGCTTAAGATCTACAACCGGGGAGCTGTTTTTT. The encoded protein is CASSLRSTTGELFF. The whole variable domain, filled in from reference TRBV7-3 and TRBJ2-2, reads GAGVSQTPSNKVTEKGKYVELRCDPISGHTALYWYRQSLGQGPEFLIYFQGTGAADDSGLPNDRFFAVRPEGSVSTLKIQRTERGDSAVYLCASSLRSTTGELFFGEGSRLTVL.

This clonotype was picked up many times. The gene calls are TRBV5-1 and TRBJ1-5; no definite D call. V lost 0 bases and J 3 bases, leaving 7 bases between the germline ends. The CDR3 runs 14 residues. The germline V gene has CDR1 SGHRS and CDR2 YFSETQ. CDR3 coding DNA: TGCGCCAGCAGCTTGGACGGACTCAATCAGCCCCAGCATTTT. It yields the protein CASSLDGLNQPQHF.

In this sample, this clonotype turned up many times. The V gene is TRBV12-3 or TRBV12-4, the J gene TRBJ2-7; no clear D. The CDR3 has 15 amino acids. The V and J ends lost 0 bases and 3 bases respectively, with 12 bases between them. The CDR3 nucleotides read TGTGCCAGCAGTTTAGCGCTAACGGCCGGCTACGAGCAGTACTTC. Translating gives CASSLALTAGYEQYF.

This CDR3 reads CSALLAGGRNEQFF. In nucleotides, the CDR3 is TGCAGTGCGCTACTAGCGGGGGGCCGTAATGAGCAGTTCTTC. The chain joins TRBV20-1 to TRBJ2-1, with 12 bases lining up with TRBD2. Germline V gives CDR1 DFQATT, CDR2 SNEGSKA (reference sequence). Trimming at V came to 6 bases and at J to 7 bases, leaving 7 bases not matched to a gene. The CDR3 length is 14 residues.

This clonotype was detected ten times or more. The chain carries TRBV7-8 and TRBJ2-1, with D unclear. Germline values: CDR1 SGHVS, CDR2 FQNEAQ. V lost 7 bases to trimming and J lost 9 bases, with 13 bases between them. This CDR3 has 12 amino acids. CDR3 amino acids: CASISPSLEQFF. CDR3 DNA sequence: TGTGCCAGCATCTCCCCTTCACTTGAGCAGTTCTTC.

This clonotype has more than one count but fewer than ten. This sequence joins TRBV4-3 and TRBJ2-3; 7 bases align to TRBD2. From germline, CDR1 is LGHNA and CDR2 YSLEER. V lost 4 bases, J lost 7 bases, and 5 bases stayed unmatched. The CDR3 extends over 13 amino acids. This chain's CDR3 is CASSPRGLNTQYF. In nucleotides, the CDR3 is TGCGCCAGCAGCCCGCGGGGACTAAATACGCAGTATTTT.